This entry concerns a single T cell receptor beta chain. Its cognate antigen has yet to be identified. It has no much larger one-base neighbor in the sample; base qualities were not kept. The cohort was made up of 666 healthy bone marrow donors. At the time of sampling, all cohort members were nominally healthy, though unrecorded immune exposures were likely present. The donor was CMV seronegative and belonged to the group of approximately 320 seronegative cohort members. Each donor provided a peripheral blood sample, and peripheral blood mononuclear cells were used for TCR beta sequencing. The Qiagen DNeasy Blood Extraction Kit was used to extract genomic DNA from the blood cell samples. The data were taken from a study of cytomegalovirus exposure and HLA in healthy donors (dated by TCRdb to between 2016 and 2019). Regarding the complete study: An earlier analysis of a few hundred of the donors reported about 280 Gb of sequence data and 117 million unique TCR beta sequences obtained from around 180 million T cells. Approximately 300 gigabases of sequencing data and 80 million or so unique TCR sequences were included in an early release covering around 650 HLA-typed donors. Of the roughly 420 genotyped donors, 65% to 90% were placed in the genetic ancestry cluster associated with self-reported Caucasian donors. The study aimed to test whether signatures of past pathogen exposure could be identified by cataloging public T cell receptors. The study used immunosequencing to profile the T cell repertoires of approximately 630 subjects and linked those repertoires to cytomegalovirus serostatus. In addition to the first cohort of 666 subjects, a separate validation cohort of 120 different subjects was used. To predict cytomegalovirus infection status, the study combined high-throughput TCR immunosequencing, statistical association of individual TCRs with disease status, and machine learning. A later analysis re-analyzed previously published TCR beta repertoires from roughly 630 donors and added high-resolution HLA genotyping to study TCR occurrence patterns. The later analysis used no new phenotypic data to find candidate immune exposures, relying instead on TCR beta sequences and their occurrence across donors. An earlier analysis of several hundred of the donors applied high-throughput TCR beta sequencing to assess whether each TCR beta V gene segment acted as functional or pseudogenic. Alongside the repertoire data, information on donor age, sex, ethnicity and CMV serostatus was compiled. In a later genetic analysis, genome-wide SNP genotypes for about three fifths of the roughly 670 donors were used, and that subset was treated as a discovery cohort. All discovery cohort repertoires had been generated using a single sequencing platform. HLA typing covered class I and class II loci at four-digit resolution. Typing coverage differed by locus: A, B, C, DRB1 and DQB1 were typed in roughly 629-630 donors, DQA1 in about 500, DPA1 in some 600, and DPB1 in 400 to 480. Four to six DR-DQ haplotypes were handled as single units for association and clustering because linkage in the cohort was strong. Across 300 to 400 genotyped donors of the cohort, an average of roughly 200,000 unique TCR beta nucleotide sequences per donor were sequenced, and roughly a sixth of those sequences were non-productive. Broader findings and caveats from the paper: A total of 150 to 200 TCR beta chains were listed by the study as associated with cytomegalovirus. V-gene and J-gene trimming of TCR beta chains was associated with a missense DCLRE1C variant in a later genetic analysis, and the association was replicated in an independent cohort. A later analysis found that most CMV-associated TCR beta chains appeared HLA-restricted, with HLA associations seemingly driven largely by CMV exposure. The classifier was reported to diagnose cytomegalovirus status with high specificity and sensitivity in both the original cohort and the validation cohort. At a false discovery rate of 0.05, a later analysis linked about 17,000 TCR beta sequences to specific HLA alleles. HLA typing was unavailable for some donors at each locus, so association tests used only the typed subset. Compared with equally common non-associated chains, HLA-associated TCR beta chains in a later analysis were more clonally expanded and had lower generation probabilities. A later analysis reported that several top co-occurrence clusters appeared linked to parvovirus B19, influenza, CMV and Epstein-Barr virus. In vitro tests confirmed that a few of the cytomegalovirus-associated TCR beta chains recognize cytomegalovirus antigens. Because counts were too low, around 17 rarely observed V segments, including chromosome 9 orphons, were left out of the earlier analysis of a few hundred of the donors. An earlier analysis of 450 to 750 of the donors showed that most TCR beta V segments appeared in productive rearrangements either about 87% or about 30% of the time, which broadly matched IMGT annotations. The authors suggested that the approach could potentially be generalized to other disease states and immunological phenotypes. When HLA alleles, especially DR and DQ, strongly co-occurred, TCR associations were difficult to assign to individual alleles. A further reported finding was that TCR beta sequences accurately predicted the HLA-A and HLA-B alleles for most subjects in the first cohort. A later genetic analysis reported fewer N-insertions in productive TCRs among donors in an Asian-associated ancestry cluster than the roughly 690-donor mean. Across donors, most TCR sequences were observed very rarely, whereas some public TCRs were present in many individuals. Linkage disequilibrium might explain the correlated functional status among segregating V segments, but an unknown experimental factor could not be ruled out. The 87-base-pair reads could not distinguish some IMGT-functional V segments, including TRBV6-2 and TRBV6-3, so those segments were excluded. In this cohort, only TCR beta chains were sequenced, and detectable features were limited by the absence of alpha or paired-chain data. A group of highly shared sequence variants was considered likely to be a technical artifact of the sequencing pipeline. In a later analysis, the rate of TCR association differed among HLA loci, with DRB1 alleles having the most associated TCRs and HLA-C alleles having the fewest. Roughly uniform sequencing depth across donors was assumed in presence/absence analyses, although this assumption may not hold. Immune exposure information for the cohort was limited to CMV serostatus.

Library prep was done by the immunoSEQ multiplex PCR assay. A mixture of 60 forward primers for TCR Vbeta segments and 13 reverse primers for TCR Jbeta segments was used in the multiplex PCR. Amplification of the CDR3 region of rearranged TCR beta genes was performed with a multiplex PCR assay on genomic DNA. On the Illumina HiSeq System, the amplified TCR beta libraries were sequenced as 87-base-pair reads. The paper's processing steps were these. A later analysis counted around 72 million unique TCR beta chains across the 600 to 850 repertoires, and around 12 million of these chains were shared by at least two donors. Raw reads were error-corrected and collapsed into unique sequences with a nearest-neighbor algorithm that merged closely related sequences to remove PCR and sequencing errors. Alignment of CDR3 sequences to IMGT reference sequences was used to assign V, D and J gene segments. For a sequence to be retained, at least a six-nucleotide match to both a V gene segment and a J gene segment was required. A rearrangement counted as productive if the CDR3 had no stop codons and remained in frame with V and J, and every other rearrangement counted as non-productive. CDR3 was defined by IMGT convention, running from the second conserved V-encoded cysteine to the conserved J-encoded phenylalanine. Sequences without an unambiguous match to a single V gene segment were excluded from the earlier analysis of 450 to 650 of the donors. In an earlier analysis of some 590 of the donors, a V segment was called functional when productive rearrangements were above 56.7%, and segregating when the standard deviation between donors exceeded 5%. A statistical classification framework was built for diagnosing cytomegalovirus status from the catalog of TCR beta chain sequences. In a later analysis, V and J genes were assigned by comparing TCR nucleotide sequences against IMGT/GENE-DB human TR gene sequences. Using the TCRdist pipeline, a later analysis assigned CDR3 sequences along with most-parsimonious VDJ recombination scenarios. In a later analysis, each TCR beta chain was defined by its CDR3 amino acid sequence together with its V-gene family, and reads without a unique V-gene family were excluded. In a later analysis, fewer than 600 highly shared, low-generation-probability nucleotide sequences were removed to address suspected cross-contamination and a sequencing artifact. In a later analysis, a clonal expansion index for each public chain was calculated from normalized within-repertoire ranks of inferred template counts. A later analysis computed generation probabilities with a VDJ recombination model fitted to out-of-frame rearrangements, and checked the results against IGoR. A later analysis scored TCR-TCR, TCR-HLA and TCR-CMV co-occurrence with hypergeometric tests, applying a repertoire-size bias correction to TCR pairs. A later analysis estimated false discovery rates by permuting HLA or CMV assignments 20 times. In a later analysis, co-occurring TCRs were grouped using DBSCAN, with TCRdist sequence similarity added in when clustering inside HLA-allele-positive subsets. Co-occurrence clustering excluded repertoires with fewer than 30,000 or more than 120,000 public chains, plus five with anomalous nucleotide sharing. Not all clones reach the TCRdb copy of this immuneACCESS table, which keeps in-frame sequences only. Checked studies attribute under half of the gap to unresolved V genes and leave the rest unexplained. V and J calls plus clone size are reproduced from that table; the DNA served to infer D and trimming. The sample table contains roughly 110,000 clones; only one count was recorded for just over 70% of them. Jointly, the top ten make up 0.6% to 1% of the sample.

The CDR3, cysteine through phenylalanine, is 14 amino acids long. Left in the record is the CDR3 DNA by itself, 42 bases read in frame from the first base. Trimming leaves V shorter by 0 bases and J shorter by 4 bases, with the junction holding 3 bases beyond the gene matches. From the germline V gene, CDR1 is SGHRS and CDR2 is YFSETQ. The V gene is TRBV5-1 and the J gene is TRBJ2-5, and TRBD1 aligns with 7 junction nucleotides. Input material: PBMCs. The clonotype was recovered from a boy between 10 and 17 years old in good health and CMV-seronegative. The CDR3 protein: CASSLGGGGETQYF. The sequenced DNA is TGCGCCAGCAGCTTGGGAGGGGGCGGAGAGACCCAGTACTTC.